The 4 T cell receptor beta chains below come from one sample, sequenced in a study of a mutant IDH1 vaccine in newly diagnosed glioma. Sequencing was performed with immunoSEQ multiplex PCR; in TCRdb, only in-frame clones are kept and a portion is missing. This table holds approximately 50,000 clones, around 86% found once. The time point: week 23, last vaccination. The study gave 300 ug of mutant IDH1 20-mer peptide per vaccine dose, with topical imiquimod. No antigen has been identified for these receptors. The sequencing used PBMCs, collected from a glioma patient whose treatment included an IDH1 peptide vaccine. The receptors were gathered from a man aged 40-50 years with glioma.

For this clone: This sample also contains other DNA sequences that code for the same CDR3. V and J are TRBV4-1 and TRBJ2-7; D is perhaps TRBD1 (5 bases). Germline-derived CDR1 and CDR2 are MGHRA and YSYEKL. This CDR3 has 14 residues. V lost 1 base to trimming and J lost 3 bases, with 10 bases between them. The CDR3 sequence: CASSQVGQGYEQYF. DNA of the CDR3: TGCGCCAGCAGCCAAGTTGGCCAGGGCTACGAGCAGTACTTC.

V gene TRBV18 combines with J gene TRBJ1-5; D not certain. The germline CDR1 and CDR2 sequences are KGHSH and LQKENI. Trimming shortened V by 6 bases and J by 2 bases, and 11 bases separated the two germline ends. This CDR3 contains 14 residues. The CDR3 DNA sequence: TGTGCCAGCTCCCCAGCGGCAGGCAATCAGCCCCAGCATTTT. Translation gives CASSPAAGNQPQHF.

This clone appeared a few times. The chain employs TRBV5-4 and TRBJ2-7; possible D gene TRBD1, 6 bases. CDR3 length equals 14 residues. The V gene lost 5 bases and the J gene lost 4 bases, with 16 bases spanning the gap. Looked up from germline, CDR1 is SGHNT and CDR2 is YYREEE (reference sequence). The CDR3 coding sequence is TGTGCCAGCAGACAAACAGGGAGCCGTTACGAGCAGTACTTC. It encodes CASRQTGSRYEQYF.

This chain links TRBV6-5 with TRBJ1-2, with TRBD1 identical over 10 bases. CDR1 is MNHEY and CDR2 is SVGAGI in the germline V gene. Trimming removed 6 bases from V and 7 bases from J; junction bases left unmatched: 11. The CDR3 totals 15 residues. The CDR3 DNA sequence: TGTGCCAGCAGGCGAGGACAGGGGGTGTTGTCTGGCTACACCTTC. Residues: CASRRGQGVLSGYTF.